Described below is a single T cell receptor (beta chain) sequence and its context. Its antigen is unknown. The data derive from a study of blood T cells in healthy people across ages. Donors gave about 9.3 milliliters of peripheral blood apiece. Through a sample-barcoded 5' primer and a J-beta primer mix, a second PCR was run for roughly 7 to 11 cycles. TCRdb re-called the 5' RACE reads with MiXCR, one entry per CDR3 protein. This table has 850,000 to 1,100,000 distinct CDR3 sequences, roughly two fifths appearing once. Losses at the gene ends were 0 bases for V and 1 base for J; bases not matched to a gene: 9. From germline, CDR1 is MGHRA and CDR2 YSYEKL. This CDR3 contains 18 residues. General study results and limits: Age showed a roughly linear inverse relationship with TCR beta diversity per million T cells.

The clonotype comes from a man aged 18 to 30 in good health. The chain couples TRBV4-1 to TRBJ1-1; TRBD1 aligns across 9 bases. Sample: blood. The CDR3 is CASSQDGTGRRANTEAFF. The CDR3 nucleotides are TGCGCCAGCAGCCAAGACGGGACAGGGAGAAGAGCGAACACTGAAGCTTTCTTT.